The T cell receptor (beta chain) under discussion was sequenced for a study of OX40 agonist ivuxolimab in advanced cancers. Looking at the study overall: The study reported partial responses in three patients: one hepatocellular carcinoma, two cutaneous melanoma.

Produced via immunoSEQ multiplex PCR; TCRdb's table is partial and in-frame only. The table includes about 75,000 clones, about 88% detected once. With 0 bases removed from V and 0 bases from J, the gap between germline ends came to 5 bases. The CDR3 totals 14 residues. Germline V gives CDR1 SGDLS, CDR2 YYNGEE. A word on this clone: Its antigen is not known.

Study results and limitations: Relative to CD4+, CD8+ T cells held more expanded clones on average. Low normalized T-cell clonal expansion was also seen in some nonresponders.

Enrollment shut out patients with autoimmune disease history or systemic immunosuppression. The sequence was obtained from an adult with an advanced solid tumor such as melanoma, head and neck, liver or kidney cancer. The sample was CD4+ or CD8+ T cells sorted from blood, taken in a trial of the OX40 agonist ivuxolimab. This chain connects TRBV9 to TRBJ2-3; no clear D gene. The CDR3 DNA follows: TGTGCCAGCAGCGTAGGGGGAAGCACAGATACGCAGTATTTT. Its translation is CASSVGGSTDTQYF.